Only a few counts were recorded for the clone carrying this T cell receptor (beta chain). The antigen is not known. The ends were cut back, 1 base at V and 3 bases at J, with 10 bases in the middle. Germline CDR1 is ENHRY and CDR2 is SYGVKD. This CDR3 has 14 residues. These data are taken from a study of response to subunit inactivated influenza vaccine. Study results and limitations: After each seasonal influenza vaccination, few new T cells are recruited, the authors suggested.

TCRdb fed the RT-PCR reads into MiXCR, producing one record per CDR3 protein. The sample has 290,000 or so distinct CDR3 sequences; 22% are singletons. This chain connects TRBV10-3 to TRBJ2-7; the D gene is possibly TRBD2 (5 bases). This material consisted of PBMCs from blood, taken about 20 months after vaccination. The receptor was isolated from a man aged 45 to 75 who received an inactivated influenza vaccine. The CDR3 coding sequence is TGTGCCATCAGTGAGTATGGAGGATACTACGAGCAGTACTTC. Translated, it gives CAISEYGGYYEQYF.